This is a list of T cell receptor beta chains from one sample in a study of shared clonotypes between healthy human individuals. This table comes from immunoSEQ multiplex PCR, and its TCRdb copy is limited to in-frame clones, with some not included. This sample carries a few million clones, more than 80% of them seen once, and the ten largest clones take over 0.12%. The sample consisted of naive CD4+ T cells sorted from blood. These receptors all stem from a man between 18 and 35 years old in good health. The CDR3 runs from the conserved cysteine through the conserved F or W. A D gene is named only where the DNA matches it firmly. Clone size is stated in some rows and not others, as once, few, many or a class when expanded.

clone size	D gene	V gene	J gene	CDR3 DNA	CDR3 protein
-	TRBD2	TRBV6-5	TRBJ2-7	TGTGCCAGCAGTCTAGCGGCACCCTACGAGCAGTACTTC	CASSLAAPYEQYF
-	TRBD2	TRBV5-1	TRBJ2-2	TGCGCCACCGGACTAGTGGGGGACGCCGGGGAGCTGTTTTTT	CATGLVGDAGELFF
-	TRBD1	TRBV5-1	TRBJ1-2	TGCGCCAGCAGCACAGGACAGGGCGACTATGGCTACACCTTC	CASSTGQGDYGYTF
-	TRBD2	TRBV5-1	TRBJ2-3	TGCGCCAGCCGAACTAGCGGGAGAAGCACAGATACGCAGTATTTT	CASRTSGRSTDTQYF
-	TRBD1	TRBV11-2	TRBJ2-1	TGTGCCAGCAGCCCCGGGACAGGGCCCCACAATGAGCAGTTCTTC	CASSPGTGPHNEQFF
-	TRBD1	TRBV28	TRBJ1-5	TGTGCCAGCAGTTCCCGACAGGGTTGGAGCAATCAGCCCCAGCATTTT	CASSSRQGWSNQPQHF
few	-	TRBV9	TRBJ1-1	TGTGCCAGCAGCGTAGTCCCCGGGACGGCTTTCTTT	CASSVVPGTAFF
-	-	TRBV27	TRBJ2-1	TGTGCCAGCAGTTTTAGGGCGAAAGCACCATATGAGCAGTTCTTC	CASSFRAKAPYEQFF
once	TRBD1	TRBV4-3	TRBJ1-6	TGCGCCAGCAGCCAGGACACAGGGGGCCCATATAATTCACCCCTCCACTTT	CASSQDTGGPYNSPLHF
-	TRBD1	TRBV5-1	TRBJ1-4	TGCGCCAGCAGCGGGACAGGGCAGGGGAGTGAAAAACTGTTTTTT	CASSGTGQGSEKLFF
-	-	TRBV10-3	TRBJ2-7	TGTGCCATCAGCCCGACTAGGTTCCCCTACGAGCAGTACTTC	CAISPTRFPYEQYF
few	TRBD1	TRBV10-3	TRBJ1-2	TGTGCCATCGGACAGGGACAGGGGGATTATGGCTACACCTTC	CAIGQGQGDYGYTF
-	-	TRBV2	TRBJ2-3	TGTGCCACCTCCGACAGTTCTAGCACAGATACGCAGTATTTT	CATSDSSSTDTQYF
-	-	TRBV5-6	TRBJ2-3	TGTGCCAGCAGCTCCGCAGGACACCCCACAGATACGCAGTATTTT	CASSSAGHPTDTQYF
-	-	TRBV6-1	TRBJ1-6	TGTGCCAGCAGTCCCGCCCTAATTAATTCACCCCTCCACTTT	CASSPALINSPLHF
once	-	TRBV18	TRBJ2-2	TGTGCCAGCTCACCCTACAGGGAAGGTCTTACCGGGGAGCTGTTTTTT	CASSPYREGLTGELFF
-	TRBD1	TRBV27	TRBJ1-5	TGTGCCAGCAACCCGACAGGGGGCATCAATCAGCCCCAGCATTTT	CASNPTGGINQPQHF
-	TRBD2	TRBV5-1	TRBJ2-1	TGCGCCAGCAGCTTGGGAAGCGGGGGGCAGAATGAGCAGTTCTTC	CASSLGSGGQNEQFF
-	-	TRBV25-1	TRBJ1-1	TGTGCCAGCATTCCAGACCAGGGCAGAAACACTGAAGCTTTCTTT	CASIPDQGRNTEAFF
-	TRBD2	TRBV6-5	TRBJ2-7	TGTGCCAGCAGTTACTCGGGAGGGTGGTCTCCTATCGAGCAGTACTTC	CASSYSGGWSPIEQYF
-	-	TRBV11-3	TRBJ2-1	TGTGCCAGCAGCTTAGGAGCAGGAAACAATGAGCAGTTCTTC	CASSLGAGNNEQFF
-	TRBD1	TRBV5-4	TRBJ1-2	TGTGCCAGCAGCTTGGAACCTACAGGGGTGGGTGGTGGTGGCTACACCTTC	CASSLEPTGVGGGGYTF
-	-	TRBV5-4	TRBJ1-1	TGTGCCAGCAGGGGGAGCGGTAACACTGAAGCTTTCTTT	CASRGSGNTEAFF
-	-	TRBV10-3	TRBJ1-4	TGTGCCACCGGAGGGGGAGGGGCAAACGAAAAACTGTTTTTT	CATGGGGANEKLFF
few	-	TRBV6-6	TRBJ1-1	TGTGCCAGCGGACAGAACACTGAAGCTTTCTTT	CASGQNTEAFF
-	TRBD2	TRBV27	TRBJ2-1	TGTGCCAGCAGTTCTAGCGGGGGGGCCCCTAATGAGCAGTTCTTC	CASSSSGGAPNEQFF
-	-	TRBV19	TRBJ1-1	TGTGCCAGTACGAACACCCAGATTCCCACTGAAGCTTTCTTT	CASTNTQIPTEAFF
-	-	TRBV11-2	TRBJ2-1	TGTGCCAGCAGCTACGGGACTTTATCCTACAATGAGCAGTTCTTC	CASSYGTLSYNEQFF
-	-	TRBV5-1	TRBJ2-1	TGCGCCAGCAGACCCGGGACGGTAACTTACAATGAGCAGTTCTTC	CASRPGTVTYNEQFF
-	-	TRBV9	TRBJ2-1	TGTGCCAGCAGCGTAGGCCCCGGCGGGACCTACAATGAGCAGTTCTTC	CASSVGPGGTYNEQFF
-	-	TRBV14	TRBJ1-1	TGTGCCAGCAGCCAAGTCGGAGGGGTGAACACTGAAGCTTTCTTT	CASSQVGGVNTEAFF
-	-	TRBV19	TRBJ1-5	TGTGCCAGTAGTAAGGCCGGGGGCGAGAAGCCCCAGCATTTT	CASSKAGGEKPQHF
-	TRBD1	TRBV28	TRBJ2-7	TGTGCCAGCAGTGCTCGAATAGGGACAGGGGGAACCTACGAGCAGTACTTC	CASSARIGTGGTYEQYF